The T cell receptor (beta chain) described here comes from a study of human T cells and chemical hapten exposure (dated by TCRdb to the early 2020s). Background for the entire study: For sensitization, 2% DPC in acetone was applied to a 2 cm by 2 cm area of upper inner arm skin. Blood was sampled from patients pre-sensitization (week 0) and at 2, 6 and about 24 weeks after DPC sensitization. The patient cohort, mostly female, included alopecia areata with under or over 50% scalp involvement, alopecia totalis and alopecia universalis. Patch testing was done on the upper back using Finn chambers containing 0.01% DPC, and results were scored after 6 days according to International Contact Dermatitis Research Group standards. This study followed changes in the peripheral blood TCR repertoire in vivo during primary and secondary sensitization of alopecia patients to the hapten diphenylcyclopropenone (DPC). Libraries were pooled for sequencing, and per-sample TCR yields varied mainly because of small differences in library volumes within the pool. About 28 alopecia patients gave blood for TCR sequencing at one to four time points (pre-sensitization, 2, 6 and 24 weeks). Throughout the study period of 20 to 25 weeks, patients also received therapeutic DPC doses to the scalp every week. Paper-wide results and their limitations: Alopecia, a presumed autoimmune disease, was present in all patients, so the immune response of the patients might differ from that of healthy individuals. Significantly more large CDR3 similarity clusters were formed by expanded TCRs than by pre-sensitization or healthy control sets, consistent with antigen-driven responses. The number of TCRs above 1 in 1000 frequency did not change with DPC sensitization; there was no evidence of global repertoire structure alterations. Repeated subsampling changed both the strength of the expansion versus patch-test correlation and the threshold at which the correlation became significant. Patch test score was positively correlated with the number of PT1 expanded TCRs, with significance at thresholds 8, 16 and 32 but not at 4.

For this clonotype: Its cognate antigen has yet to be identified. Per-nucleotide qualities are absent, and no much larger clonotype sits a single base away.

The time point label for this specimen denotes: pre-sensitization, week 0. The sample's treatment or condition label is to be understood as: therapeutic diphenylcyclopropenone sensitization with weekly scalp DPC. Blood at each patch-test visit was drawn before the patch test was applied. Patients were considered eligible if aged 18 to 70, diagnosed with alopecia and deemed suitable for DPC therapy, and patients were excluded if pregnant. Total RNA was extracted from unfractionated whole blood that had been collected in Tempus Blood RNA tubes. The method behind the library was RACE. Instrument used: NextSeq 500. During library preparation, unique molecular identifiers were attached to individual cDNA molecules so that TCRs could be counted quantitatively and reproducibly. Each blood RNA sample was used to sequence both TCR alpha and TCR beta chains. Turning to the authors' computational methods: Samples had a median of roughly 91,000 TCRs, with a range from roughly 23,224 to 700,000. V, J and CDR3 annotation of the TCR reads was carried out using the Decombinator software suite. For the PS versus PT1 abundance plots, all samples were subsampled to the same number of TCRs (28,000). TCRs were defined as expanded if absent before sensitization and observed at least eight times at the 2-week time point. The public reads were reprocessed in TCRdb via fastp at Q25 and MiXCR, keeping in-frame beta chains. Rows are unified per CDR3 protein, each entry keeping the most common DNA and genes. The V and J calls were determined by TCRdb, not by the authors. This sample lists 95,000 to 150,000 distinct CDR3 sequences; approximately 13% were detected once. About 3% of the sample goes to the ten largest clones.

The sample was whole blood, taken in connection with sensitization to the hapten diphenylcyclopropenone (DPC). The receptor comes from a woman younger than 30 with alopecia areata. Some clones in this sample may be carry-over from other donors' samples.

The CDR3 reads as follows: CSALSGMAYEQYF. The sequence in DNA is TGCAGTGCTCTCTCCGGGATGGCCTACGAGCAGTACTTC. The chain is assembled from TRBV20-1 and TRBJ2-7; TRBD2 is a possible D gene, resting on 5 matching bases. The CDR3 goes from the cysteine to the phenylalanine over 13 residues. Kept here is only the CDR3 DNA, which spans 39 bases and is read in frame from base 1. From a lookup of the germline V gene (reference sequence), CDR1 and CDR2 are DFQATT and SNEGSKA. Trimming removed 5 bases from V and 2 bases from J, leaving 13 bases between the germline ends.